The 29 T cell receptor beta chains below come from one sample, sequenced in a study of cytomegalovirus exposure and HLA in healthy donors. PCR employed 60 Vbeta and 13 Jbeta primers. The protocol was immunoSEQ multiplex PCR, while the TCRdb copy is restricted to in-frame clones and leaves out a portion. This table holds around 190,000 clones, approximately 75% found once. Sequenced input: PBMCs. These receptors all stem from a man aged 25 to 40 in good health and CMV-seropositive.

This sequence joins TRBV28 and TRBJ1-4; possibly TRBD1 for D (6 bases). In germline, CDR1 is MDHEN, CDR2 SYDVKM. With 2 bases removed from V and 0 bases from J, the gap between germline ends came to 13 bases. This CDR3 spans 17 amino acids. CDR3 loop: CASSLTGPSPTNEKLFF. Here the CDR3 DNA reads TGTGCCAGCAGTTTAACAGGGCCTTCCCCAACTAATGAAAAACTGTTTTTT. Supplemented by reference TRBV28 and TRBJ1-4, the full variable domain reads DVKVTQSSRYLVKRTGEKVFLECVQDMDHENMFWYRQDPGLGLRLIYFSYDVKMKEKGDIPEGYSVSREKKERFSLILESASTNQTSMYLCASSLTGPSPTNEKLFFGSGTQLSVL.

This rearrangement joins TRBV7-2 to TRBJ2-1; TRBD2 agrees at 10 bases. After removal of 4 bases from V and 13 bases from J, the junction contained 7 bases not matched to a gene. Looked up from germline, CDR1 is SGHTA and CDR2 is FQGNSA. The CDR3 has 13 amino acids. CDR3 sequence reads: CASSSRLAGRQFF. The DNA for the CDR3 is TGTGCCAGCAGCTCGCGACTAGCGGGCCGCCAGTTCTTC.

The chain is built from TRBV5-1 and TRBJ2-7, with D hard to call. This CDR3 is 12 amino acids long. V was pared by 6 bases and J by 2 bases, with 9 bases between. Germline assignment: CDR1 SGHRS and CDR2 YFSETQ. The CDR3 sequence: CASNKSPYEQYF. The CDR3 DNA sequence: TGCGCCAGCAACAAGTCTCCCTACGAGCAGTACTTC.

About this clone itself: One end of the junction is discordant with germline, which a read error may explain. V gene TRBV4-2 combines with J gene TRBJ1-2; weak D call: TRBD1 (5 bases). Per the germline V gene, CDR1 is LGHNA and CDR2 is YNFKEQ. CDR3 size: 15 residues. The CDR3 reads CANSHRGGSDYGYTF. The CDR3 DNA is TGTGCCAACAGCCACCGGGGGGGGTCTGACTATGGCTACACCTTC.

Only one count was recorded for this clone. This rearrangement joins TRBV6-5 to TRBJ2-7; possibly TRBD1 for D (5 bases). The CDR3 sequence is 13 residues long. Germline V gene sequence: CDR1 MNHEY, CDR2 SVGAGI. Between the trimmed V and J ends, which lost 5 bases and 2 bases, there was a span of 10 bases. CDR3 protein: CASSMTVAYEQYF. CDR3 DNA sequence: TGTGCCAGCAGTATGACAGTGGCCTACGAGCAGTACTTC.

CDR3 region: CASRETGKGYEQYF. CDR3 DNA sequence: TGTGCCAGCAGAGAGACAGGGAAGGGGTACGAGCAGTACTTC. The chain joins TRBV6-5 to TRBJ2-7, with 7 bases matching TRBD1. The junction had 9 bases not matched to a gene; V was cut back by 6 bases and J by 4 bases. CDR3 length: 14 amino acids. Germline V CDR1 and CDR2: MNHEY, SVGAGI.

The rearrangement uses TRBV6-5 and TRBJ2-7; 9 nucleotides align to TRBD2. J lost 2 bases, V lost 11 bases, and 7 bases had no gene match. The CDR3 extends over 13 amino acids. Germline values: CDR1 MNHEY, CDR2 SVGAGI. The CDR3 sequence is CAVSSGSAYEQYF. The CDR3 DNA is TGTGCCGTTAGTAGCGGGAGTGCCTACGAGCAGTACTTC.

The chain couples TRBV15 to TRBJ2-5, with D perhaps TRBD1 (6 bases). The J call may not be correct, given that the DNA end is closer to TRBJ2-7. The CDR3 runs to 15 residues. Germline CDR1 reads LNHNV; CDR2 reads YYDKDF (reference sequence). This CDR3 reads CATSRDPQGSYEQYF. The DNA of the CDR3 is TGTGCCACCAGCAGAGACCCCCAGGGGAGCTACGAGCAGTACTTC.

This chain uses TRBV7-8 with TRBJ2-7; tentative D call: TRBD2 (5 bases). This CDR3 contains 12 residues. V lost 5 bases and J 7 bases, leaving 12 bases between the germline ends. CDR1 SGHVS and CDR2 FQNEAQ come from the germline V gene. The CDR3 nucleotides are TGTGCCAGCAGCAAGACCTCGGGGGAGCAGTACTTC. Protein sequence: CASSKTSGEQYF.

The chain carries TRBV19 and TRBJ1-2; D call uncertain. Trimming removed 5 bases from V and 0 bases from J, with 19 bases in between. The CDR3 runs to 17 residues. Germline CDR1 reads LNHDA; CDR2 reads SQIVND (reference sequence). Here the CDR3 reads CASSPQDRDWANYGYTF. In DNA form, the CDR3 reads TGTGCCAGTAGTCCCCAGGACCGGGATTGGGCTAACTATGGCTACACCTTC. Looking up the rest from reference TRBV19 and TRBJ1-2 gives the full variable domain: DGGITQSPKYLFRKEGQNVTLSCEQNLNHDAMYWYRQDPGQGLRLIYYSQIVNDFQKGDIAEGYSVSREKKESFPLTVTSAQKNPTAFYLCASSPQDRDWANYGYTFGSGTRLTVV.

This clone was observed a handful of times. The V gene is TRBV7-9, the J gene TRBJ1-1; D not certain. CDR3 length equals 12 residues. Germline V gives CDR1 SEHNR, CDR2 FQNEAQ (reference sequence). Trimming removed 5 bases from V and 2 bases from J, with 6 bases in between. The CDR3 reads CASSVSNTEAFF. The CDR3 DNA reads TGTGCCAGCAGCGTCTCTAACACTGAAGCTTTCTTT.

The J gene is TRBJ2-3, the V gene TRBV27; 9 bases agree with TRBD2. The V gene end was trimmed by 7 bases and the J gene end by 1 base; junction bases not matched to a gene: 6. The CDR3 consists of 15 residues. Germline CDR1 MNHEY, CDR2 SMNVEV (reference sequence). The CDR3 region has the DNA TGTGCCAGCACCCGACGACTAGCGGGCACAGATACGCAGTATTTT. It encodes CASTRRLAGTDTQYF.

The chain uses TRBV9 and TRBJ2-7; 9 bases agree with TRBD2. This CDR3 has 15 amino acids. Trimming at V came to 4 bases and at J to 6 bases, leaving 11 bases not matched to a gene. Germline CDR1 SGDLS, CDR2 YYNGEE. CDR3 bases: TGTGCCAGCAGCCCCAGACTAGCGGAGAGACGCGAGCAGTACTTC. This gives the protein CASSPRLAERREQYF.

The chain carries TRBV6-6 and TRBJ2-7; 8 bases align to TRBD2. Germline V gives CDR1 MNHNY, CDR2 SVGAGI (reference sequence). The V and J ends lost 6 bases and 2 bases, in that order; junction bases with no gene match: 6. This CDR3 is built from 14 residues. CDR3 sequence (DNA): TGTGCCAGCAGCACGACTAGCGACCCCTACGAGCAGTACTTC. Translated: CASSTTSDPYEQYF.

The V gene is TRBV7-9, the J gene TRBJ2-1, with a weak D call TRBD2 (6 bases). Germline-derived CDR1 and CDR2 are SEHNR and FQNEAQ (reference sequence). Deletions cut 6 bases from V and 8 bases from J, with 14 bases between. The CDR3 runs to 13 residues. The CDR3 loop is CASSGAGWYEQFF. DNA for the CDR3: TGTGCCAGCAGTGGGGCGGGGTGGTATGAGCAGTTCTTC. The variable domain in full, completed from reference TRBV7-9 and TRBJ2-1, reads DTGVSQNPRHKITKRGQNVTFRCDPISEHNRLYWYRQTLGQGPEFLTYFQNEAQLEKSRLLSDRFSAERPKGSFSTLEIQRTEQGDSAMYLCASSGAGWYEQFFGPGTRLTVL.

The chain couples TRBV4-1 to TRBJ2-1; 13 bases agree with TRBD2. The germline V gene encodes CDR1 MGHRA and CDR2 YSYEKL. The CDR3 length is 15 residues. The trim removed 1 base at V and 9 bases at J, leaving 3 bases unmatched. The CDR3 bases are TGCGCCAGCAGCCAAGTACTAGCGGGGGGGCTTGAGCAGTTCTTC. Protein: CASSQVLAGGLEQFF.

A single count supports this clone. The V call is TRBV4-1, the J call TRBJ2-3; TRBD1 agrees at 12 bases. The CDR3 extends over 20 amino acids. The germline CDR1 and CDR2 sequences are MGHRA and YSYEKL. Germline trimming cut 3 bases from V and 5 bases from J; bases unmatched to any gene: 18. CDR3 DNA: TGCGCCAGCAGCCACAACTGGGGACAGGGGGCAGGATATGGGAAAGATACGCAGTATTTT. It encodes CASSHNWGQGAGYGKDTQYF.

The rearrangement joins TRBV29-1 to TRBJ1-1; perhaps TRBD1 as D (5 bases). Germline CDR1 is SQVTM and CDR2 is ANQGSEA. CDR3 length: 13 amino acids. V lost 5 bases and J 0 bases, leaving 10 bases between the germline ends. The CDR3 protein is CSVRGRMNTEAFF. CDR3 in DNA: TGCAGCGTTCGGGGGAGAATGAACACTGAAGCTTTCTTT.

This clone was seen only a few times. The CDR3 nucleotides are TGTGCCTGTGGGCCGGGGGGCACTGAAGCTTTCTTT. Protein: CACGPGGTEAFF. V usage is TRBV30 and J usage is TRBJ1-1, with a tentative D call TRBD1 (5 bases). Germline V gene sequence: CDR1 GTSNPN, CDR2 SVGIG (reference sequence). The CDR3 is 12 residues long. V was shortened by 6 bases and J by 4 bases, with 12 bases between the two germline ends.

This clone was counted only a few times. This rearrangement joins TRBV2 to TRBJ1-6; no definite D call. The CDR3 loop spans 14 amino acids. Germline V gene lookup returns CDR1 SNHLY and CDR2 FYNNEI. V lost 2 bases and J 5 bases, leaving 7 bases between the germline ends. CDR3 protein: CASSERRDNSPLHF. The CDR3 DNA reads as TGTGCCAGCAGTGAAAGGAGGGATAATTCACCCCTCCACTTT.

This clone was seen only a few times. The chain recombines TRBV27 with TRBJ2-7; 9 bases fit TRBD1. The CDR3 spans 12 residues. V lost 6 bases to trimming and J lost 5 bases; unmatched junction nucleotides: 2. Germline V gives CDR1 MNHEY, CDR2 SMNVEV (reference sequence). This CDR3 reads CASRQGAHEQYF. The CDR3 DNA is TGTGCCAGCAGACAGGGGGCTCACGAGCAGTACTTC.

This clone was counted between two and nine times. The chain joins TRBV4-3 to TRBJ1-1; D might be TRBD1 (5 bases). V lost 0 bases and J 6 bases, leaving 11 bases between the germline ends. Germline loops: CDR1 LGHNA, CDR2 YSLEER. This CDR3 has 14 residues. In DNA, the CDR3 is TGCGCCAGCAGCCAAGATGCCAGGGCGCCTGAAGCTTTCTTT. It translates to CASSQDARAPEAFF.

With regard to this clone: One end of the junction fails to match germline, which may point to a read error. The CDR3 protein is CASSDVGLKTEAFF. CDR3 coding DNA: TGTGCCAGCAGTGACGTCGGGTTGAAAACTGAAGCTTTCTTT. The rearrangement joins TRBV6-1 to TRBJ1-1; D remains ambiguous. Germline V gene sequence: CDR1 MNHNS, CDR2 SASEGT. The CDR3 runs to 14 residues.

V is TRBV19 and J is TRBJ2-7; unclear D gene. This CDR3 is 12 amino acids long. V lost 5 bases, J lost 3 bases, and 8 bases lay in between. Per the germline V gene, CDR1 is LNHDA and CDR2 is SQIVND (reference sequence). CDR3 sequence reads: CASSPGSYEQYF. The DNA of the CDR3 is TGTGCCAGTAGTCCAGGAAGCTACGAGCAGTACTTC.

The chain uses TRBV6-6 and TRBJ2-5; perhaps TRBD1 as D (6 bases). Trimming pared 6 bases from V and 2 bases from J, leaving 19 bases between. CDR1 is MNHNY, CDR2 SVGAGI, per germline (reference sequence). This CDR3 spans 16 amino acids. This CDR3 is CASSDPWKRGQETQYF. CDR3 nucleotides: TGTGCCAGCAGCGACCCCTGGAAAAGGGGGCAAGAGACCCAGTACTTC.

The chain combines TRBV7-3 with TRBJ2-5, with D hard to call. With 4 bases removed from V and 5 bases from J, the gap between germline ends came to 11 bases. Germline V gene sequence: CDR1 SGHTA, CDR2 FQGTGA. The CDR3 sequence is 13 residues long. The CDR3 DNA reads as TGTGCCAGCAGCTATAGCCCCCAGGAGACCCAGTACTTC. Residues: CASSYSPQETQYF.

This sequence joins TRBV5-1 and TRBJ1-2; possibly TRBD1 for D (6 bases). This CDR3 region has 16 residues. V lost 4 bases and J lost 4, with 20 bases in between. The germline V gene encodes CDR1 SGHRS and CDR2 YFSETQ. DNA for the CDR3: TGCGCCAGCAGCCTCTCAGGGGCGAGTTCCCTCTATGGCTACACCTTC. This gives the protein CASSLSGASSLYGYTF.

This chain uses TRBV10-2 with TRBJ2-2; 8 bases align to TRBD1. The V and J ends lost 5 bases and 5 bases, in that order; junction bases with no gene match: 10. Germline V gives CDR1 WSHSY, CDR2 SAAADI. This CDR3 has 16 residues. CDR3 sequence (DNA): TGCGCCAGCAGTCAAGGACAGGGCGTAGGAACCGGGGAGCTGTTTTTT. Translation: CASSQGQGVGTGELFF.

The V and J genes are TRBV11-2 and TRBJ2-1, with D possibly being TRBD1 (6 bases). Trimming stripped 4 bases from V and 2 bases from J, with 12 bases between. This CDR3 contains 15 residues. CDR1 SGHAT and CDR2 FQNNGV come from the germline V gene. CDR3: CASSSGGNPYNEQFF. Here the CDR3 DNA reads TGTGCCAGCAGCTCTGGGGGCAACCCCTACAATGAGCAGTTCTTC.